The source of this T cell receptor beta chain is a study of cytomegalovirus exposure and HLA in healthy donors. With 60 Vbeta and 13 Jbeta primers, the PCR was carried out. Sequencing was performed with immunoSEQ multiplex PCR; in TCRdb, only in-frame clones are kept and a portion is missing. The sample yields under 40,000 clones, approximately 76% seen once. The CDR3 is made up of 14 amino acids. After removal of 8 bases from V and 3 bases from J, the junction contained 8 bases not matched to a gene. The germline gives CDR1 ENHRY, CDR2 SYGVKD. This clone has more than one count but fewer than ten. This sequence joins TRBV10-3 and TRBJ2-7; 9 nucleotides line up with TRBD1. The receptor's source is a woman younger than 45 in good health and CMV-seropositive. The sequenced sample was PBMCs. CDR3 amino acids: CAIGTGQGHYEQYF. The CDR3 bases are TGTGCCATCGGAACGGGACAGGGACACTACGAGCAGTACTTC.